These 11 T cell receptor beta chains share one sample of origin, sequenced in a study of vaccination and CD4 T cells after COVID-19. Treatment in this sample: roughly 10-day PBMC culture with coronavirus spike peptide pools or control peptides (ViraFEST assay). Pre-COVID-19 pandemic sampling (2011-2018) yielded the unexposed donor's CD4+ T cells. Antigens for these TCRs are unknown. The Oncomine TCR Beta short-read assay sequenced DNA from cultured CD4+ T cells. One entry per CDR3 protein, called by TCRdb with MiXCR from the PCR reads. Of 8,000 to 9,500 distinct CDR3 sequences in the sample, about 39% were seen once. The sequenced material came from CD4+ T cells from blood, cultured in vitro. These TCRs come from a human donor in good health.

The chain links TRBV11-3 to TRBJ1-2, with D possibly matching TRBD1 (5 bases). Germline-derived CDR1 and CDR2 are SGHNT and YENEEA. The V end was cut by 0 bases, the J end by 8 bases, with 10 bases between. The CDR3 is 13 amino acids. The CDR3 DNA sequence: TGTGCCAGCAGCTTAGAGTTGGGGGTCGGCTACACCTTC. Translation gives CASSLELGVGYTF. The whole variable domain, filled in from reference TRBV11-3 and TRBJ1-2, reads EAGVVQSPRYKIIEKKQPVAFWCNPISGHNTLYWYLQNLGQGPELLIRYENEEAVDDSQLPKDRFSAERLKGVDSTLKIQPAELGDSAVYLCASSLELGVGYTFGSGTRLTVV.

CDR3 amino acids: CASRGLVKETQYF. The CDR3 nucleotides are TGTGCCAGTAGGGGACTAGTTAAAGAGACCCAGTACTTC. The V gene is TRBV19, the J gene TRBJ2-5; TRBD2 matches 8 bases. CDR1 is LNHDA, CDR2 SQIVND, per germline (reference sequence). Trimming at V came to 6 bases and at J to 3 bases, leaving 3 bases not matched to a gene. The CDR3 extends over 13 amino acids.

This chain connects TRBV7-8 to TRBJ1-5, with a weak D call TRBD1 (5 bases). Germline values: CDR1 SGHVS, CDR2 FQNEAQ. The CDR3 has 15 amino acids. The V end lost 1 base, the J end lost 7 bases, and 14 bases lay between the germline ends. CDR3 DNA: TGTGCCAGCAGCTTAGACCCCCAGGGACGGCAGCCCCAGCATTTT. This translates into CASSLDPQGRQPQHF.

V is TRBV7-6 and J is TRBJ1-1; 7 positions match TRBD1. V lost 4 bases to trimming and J lost 9 bases; unmatched junction nucleotides: 8. This CDR3 is built from 13 residues. Per germline, CDR1 SGHVS and CDR2 FNYEAQ. DNA for the CDR3: TGTGCCAGCAGCTCCTCGTCGGACAGGAAAGCTTTCTTT. It yields the protein CASSSSSDRKAFF.

The genes are TRBV6-1 and TRBJ2-1; D not resolved. This CDR3 region has 15 residues. CDR1 is MNHNS and CDR2 is SASEGT in the germline V gene. V lost 2 bases and J 0 bases, leaving 8 bases between the germline ends. CDR3 DNA sequence: TGTGCCAGCAGTGAAAGACTTAGCTCCTACAATGAGCAGTTCTTC. Its translation: CASSERLSSYNEQFF.

The rearrangement uses TRBV7-9 and TRBJ1-1; D remains ambiguous. Trimming took 8 bases from V and 6 from J, leaving 16 bases between them. CDR1 and CDR2 from the germline V gene are SEHNR and FQNEAQ (reference sequence). The CDR3 is 13 residues long. The chain's CDR3 is CASGRAELPEAFF. The DNA for the CDR3 is TGTGCCAGCGGGCGGGCGGAGCTCCCTGAAGCTTTCTTT.

The gene calls are TRBV24-1 and TRBJ2-7; D is undetermined. V shed 10 bases and J shed 5 bases, with 11 bases lying between them. The CDR3 runs to 11 residues. Germline assignment: CDR1 KGHDR and CDR2 SFDVKD. The CDR3 DNA is TGTGCCACAAAGCCCTGCCACGAGCAGTACTTC. Translation: CATKPCHEQYF.

This clonotype was seen a handful of times. The rearrangement uses TRBV28 and TRBJ1-1; the match to TRBD1 covers 7 bases. The CDR3 loop spans 14 amino acids. Germline CDR1 and CDR2: MDHEN and SYDVKM. The junction had 7 bases not matched to a gene; V was cut back by 4 bases and J by 5 bases. CDR3 sequence: CASSYPSGGTEAFF. Here the CDR3 DNA reads TGTGCCAGCAGTTATCCCTCAGGGGGAACTGAAGCTTTCTTT.

This clonotype has more than one count but fewer than ten. The gene calls are TRBV24-1 and TRBJ1-5; 7 bases agree with TRBD1. Germline V gene sequence: CDR1 KGHDR, CDR2 SFDVKD. Unmatched junction bases numbered 2, after V lost 4 bases and J lost 0 bases. The CDR3 is made up of 15 amino acids. CDR3 DNA sequence: TGTGCCACCAGTGAGGGACAGAATAGCAATCAGCCCCAGCATTTT. Translated: CATSEGQNSNQPQHF.

This clonotype was seen only a few times. V and J are TRBV6-5 and TRBJ2-1; TRBD2 aligns across 7 bases. The germline V gene has CDR1 MNHEY and CDR2 SVGAGI. The CDR3 totals 15 residues. With V trimmed by 0 bases and J by 9 bases, 8 bases remained unmatched. The CDR3: CASSYSLPTSSEQFF. CDR3 coding DNA: TGTGCCAGCAGTTACTCCCTTCCGACTAGCTCTGAGCAGTTCTTC.

The chain employs TRBV2 and TRBJ1-6; TRBD1 agrees at 7 bases. Per germline, CDR1 SNHLY and CDR2 FYNNEI. This CDR3 contains 13 residues. With 2 bases clipped from V and 13 bases from J, the junction kept 5 bases outside the gene matches. CDR3 residues: CASSESGGRPLHF. CDR3 sequence (DNA): TGTGCCAGCAGTGAATCAGGGGGTAGGCCCCTCCACTTT.